The 18 T cell receptor beta chains presented below share a single source sample, sequenced in a study of PD-1 blockade in classical Hodgkin lymphoma. In every patient, relapse followed autologous stem cell transplantation, while exposure to brentuximab vedotin differed. Magnetic negative selection purified CD4+ T cells from thawed PBMCs. Clones were sequenced by immunoSEQ multiplex PCR, and TCRdb holds only the in-frame ones, with some missing. The sample holds tens of thousands of clones; 84% are singletons and the top ten take around 1.8%. The input for sequencing was CD4+ T cells from blood, taken at baseline. These receptor sequences come from a human donor with classical Hodgkin lymphoma.

J is TRBJ1-1 and V is TRBV7-2; D is ambiguous. Germline V lookup: CDR1 SGHTA, CDR2 FQGNSA. Trimming took off 5 bases at V and 10 bases at J, with 14 bases between the two ends. There are 12 residues in the CDR3. The CDR3 sequence: CASSLQAWGAFF. The DNA for the CDR3 is TGTGCCAGCAGCCTTCAGGCCTGGGGAGCTTTCTTT.

This clone was counted only a few times. This chain joins TRBV2 and TRBJ2-3; D gene ambiguous. CDR1 and CDR2 (germline): SNHLY, FYNNEI. The CDR3 spans 13 residues. V lost 2 bases, J lost 2 bases, and 5 bases lay in between. CDR3 sequence (DNA): TGTGCCAGCAGTGAACCCCACACAGATACGCAGTATTTT. Translated, it gives CASSEPHTDTQYF.

The rearrangement links TRBV2 to TRBJ1-2; 7 bases match TRBD1. The length of the CDR3 is 18 residues. Germline CDR1 SNHLY, CDR2 FYNNEI. Unmatched junction bases numbered 18, after V lost 0 bases and J lost 8 bases. This CDR3 is CASSEASGRGVQGIGYTF. The CDR3 DNA reads as TGTGCCAGCAGTGAAGCGAGTGGAAGAGGTGTACAGGGGATCGGCTACACCTTC.

The chain has TRBV28 and TRBJ2-7; D is perhaps TRBD1 (5 bases). V was trimmed by 5 bases and J by 5 bases, leaving 13 bases between them. This CDR3 has 13 residues. CDR1 MDHEN and CDR2 SYDVKM come from the germline V gene. CDR3 in amino acids: CASSPQGPDEQYF. The CDR3 DNA sequence: TGTGCCAGCAGTCCTCAGGGCCCAGACGAGCAGTACTTC.

This clone was detected only a few times. The V gene is TRBV19, the J gene TRBJ1-5; a weak D match, TRBD1 (5 bases). V lost 5 bases and J 2 bases, leaving 19 bases between the germline ends. Germline V lookup: CDR1 LNHDA, CDR2 SQIVND (reference sequence). This CDR3 region has 17 residues. In DNA, the CDR3 is TGTGCCAGTAGTCCGGGGTTGGGCAGGGACGGCAATCAGCCCCAGCATTTT. Translation gives CASSPGLGRDGNQPQHF. The full variable domain, completed using reference TRBV19 and TRBJ1-5, is DGGITQSPKYLFRKEGQNVTLSCEQNLNHDAMYWYRQDPGQGLRLIYYSQIVNDFQKGDIAEGYSVSREKKESFPLTVTSAQKNPTAFYLCASSPGLGRDGNQPQHFGDGTRLSIL.

The genes are TRBV6-1 and TRBJ2-2; tentatively, D is TRBD2 (6 bases). V was trimmed by 7 bases and J by 2 bases, leaving 14 bases between them. Germline lookup yields CDR1 MNHNS and CDR2 SASEGT. The length of the CDR3 is 15 residues. The CDR3 DNA follows: TGTGCCAGCACTCGGCGTAGCGGCAACACCGGGGAGCTGTTTTTT. It specifies CASTRRSGNTGELFF.

The CDR3 region is CASGETLGSQPQHF. The CDR3 coding sequence is TGTGCTAGTGGCGAGACCCTGGGGAGTCAGCCCCAGCATTTT. The chain uses TRBV12-5 and TRBJ1-5; D gene unclear. Germline loops: CDR1 LGHNT, CDR2 FRNRAP. The CDR3 is 14 residues long. V was trimmed by 6 bases and J by 6 bases, leaving 15 bases between them.

This clone was detected only a few times. The rearrangement joins TRBV27 to TRBJ1-2, with 9 bases fitting TRBD1. V trimming: 6 bases; J trimming: 7 bases; junction bases outside the gene matches: 6. Germline V gene data show CDR1 as MNHEY and CDR2 as SMNVEV (reference sequence). CDR3 length: 13 amino acids. The CDR3 bases are TGTGCCAGCAGGATGACAGGGGGAGGTGGCTACACCTTC. Translation gives CASRMTGGGGYTF.

This sequence joins TRBV6-5 and TRBJ2-3; D not certain. The CDR3 runs to 12 residues. V lost 7 bases and J 2 bases, leaving 7 bases between the germline ends. CDR1 and CDR2 (germline): MNHEY, SVGAGI. For the CDR3, the DNA is TGTGCCAGCAAGTCTCTCACAGATACGCAGTATTTT. Translated: CASKSLTDTQYF.

The chain employs TRBV7-6 and TRBJ2-2, with D perhaps matching TRBD1 (6 bases). V lost 7 bases and J lost 3, with 24 bases in between. The CDR3 totals 18 residues. Germline CDR1 is SGHVS and CDR2 is FNYEAQ. CDR3 sequence: CASILKLEDRWDTGELFF. The DNA for the CDR3 is TGTGCCAGCATTTTAAAGTTGGAGGACAGATGGGACACCGGGGAGCTGTTTTTT.

The CDR3 DNA reads as TGCGCCAGCAGCCCCGGACAGGGGAGCTCGGGGACCCAGTACTTC. It codes for CASSPGQGSSGTQYF. The genes are TRBV5-1 and TRBJ2-5; 9 bases match TRBD1. The CDR3 runs 15 residues. V was pared by 4 bases and J by 7 bases, with 11 bases of the junction left unmatched. The germline gives CDR1 SGHRS, CDR2 YFSETQ.

The chain combines TRBV2 with TRBJ1-1; no definite D call. The ends were cut back, 4 bases at V and 4 bases at J, with 10 bases in the middle. This CDR3 region has 13 residues. The germline gives CDR1 SNHLY, CDR2 FYNNEI. DNA of the CDR3: TGTGCCAGCAGTGTGGGAGAGAGCACTGAAGCTTTCTTT. Residues: CASSVGESTEAFF.

This chain links TRBV5-1 with TRBJ2-2; 10 nucleotides align to TRBD2. After removal of 5 bases from V and 3 bases from J, the junction contained 4 bases not matched to a gene. The CDR3 runs 15 residues. From germline, CDR1 is SGHRS and CDR2 YFSETQ. This chain's CDR3 is CASSYGLADTGELFF. For the CDR3, the DNA is TGCGCCAGCAGTTATGGACTAGCGGACACCGGGGAGCTGTTTTTT.

V usage is TRBV4-2 and J usage is TRBJ2-5; 7 bases are a match to TRBD2. CDR3 size: 14 residues. Germline CDR1 LGHNA, CDR2 YNFKEQ. Losses at the gene ends were 4 bases for V and 2 bases for J; bases not matched to a gene: 4. Here the CDR3 reads CASSPGTTQETQYF. CDR3 nucleotides: TGTGCCAGCAGCCCCGGGACTACACAAGAGACCCAGTACTTC.

The rearrangement joins TRBV2 to TRBJ1-2; TRBD1 matches at 7 bases. The CDR3 has 13 amino acids. Germline CDR1 reads SNHLY; CDR2 reads FYNNEI. V gave up 6 bases and J gave up 6 bases; unmatched junction bases: 7. The CDR3 DNA follows: TGTGCCAGCAGCCCGACAGGGATAGATGGCTACACCTTC. This sequence encodes CASSPTGIDGYTF. The full variable domain, completed using reference TRBV2 and TRBJ1-2, is EPEVTQTPSHQVTQMGQEVILRCVPISNHLYFYWYRQILGQKVEFLVSFYNNEISEKSEIFDDQFSVERPDGSNFTLKIRSTKLEDSAMYFCASSPTGIDGYTFGSGTRLTVV.

A few counts support this clone. This chain uses TRBV6-1 with TRBJ1-5; 8 nucleotides match TRBD1. Germline-derived CDR1 and CDR2 are MNHNS and SASEGT. V lost 4 bases, J lost 9 bases, and 11 bases stayed unmatched. The CDR3 has 15 amino acids. The CDR3 nucleotides read TGTGCCAGCAGTGCTCTGACAGGGGCGGACGGGCCCCAGCATTTT. Its protein is CASSALTGADGPQHF.

This clone was observed a single time. CDR3: CASSFRRGVADTQYF. CDR3 nucleotides: TGTGCCAGCAGCTTCAGGCGGGGGGTTGCAGATACGCAGTATTTT. The chain carries TRBV7-3 and TRBJ2-3; 8 bases agree with TRBD2. After removal of 3 bases from V and 4 bases from J, the junction contained 6 bases not matched to a gene. The CDR3 has 15 residues. Per germline, CDR1 SGHTA and CDR2 FQGTGA.

V is TRBV10-3 and J is TRBJ1-5; TRBD1 matches 7 bases. V lost 4 bases, J lost 6 bases, and 9 bases stayed unmatched. Germline CDR1 ENHRY, CDR2 SYGVKD. The CDR3 runs 15 residues. For the CDR3, the DNA is TGTGCCATCAGTGCCGGACAGGCTCCGAGTCAGCCCCAGCATTTT. Amino acid sequence: CAISAGQAPSQPQHF.